This T cell receptor beta chain was identified in a study of T cell changes during pregnancy in multiple sclerosis. This CDR3 has 15 amino acids. CDR1 MNHEY and CDR2 SMNVEV come from the germline V gene (reference sequence). V trimming: 5 bases; J trimming: 7 bases; junction bases outside the gene matches: 5. Sequenced by immunoSEQ multiplex PCR; TCRdb stores in-frame clones only, minus some. The sample yields around 31,000 clones, 75% to 95% seen once. This clone occurred a few times. The TCR comes from a female donor with multiple sclerosis, enrolled in a pregnancy study. The chain has TRBV27 and TRBJ2-1; 13 bases are a match to TRBD2. This sample comprised CD8+ T cells from peripheral blood mononuclear cells, obtained in the second trimester of pregnancy. CDR3 amino acids: CASSAGTSGKNEQFF. The DNA of the CDR3 is TGTGCCAGCAGTGCAGGGACTAGCGGGAAGAATGAGCAGTTCTTC.